These 28 T cell receptor beta chains were all obtained from the same sample, sequenced in a study of T cells in localized non-small cell lung cancer. Clones were read by immunoSEQ multiplex PCR, and TCRdb kept only the in-frame ones, dropping some. In the table there are over 30,000 clones, 88% of which are singletons. The sequenced sample was peripheral blood, obtained before any cancer treatment. The receptors derive from a woman aged 40-70 years with stage I lung adenocarcinoma.

This chain joins TRBV28 and TRBJ1-1; 9 nucleotides agree with TRBD1. Germline values: CDR1 MDHEN, CDR2 SYDVKM. V shed 5 bases, J shed 5 bases, and the junction held 6 bases outside the gene matches. This CDR3 is 14 amino acids long. The CDR3 DNA sequence: TGTGCCAGCAGTATCCCGACAGGGGGGACTGAAGCTTTCTTT. Residues: CASSIPTGGTEAFF. Using reference TRBV28 and TRBJ1-1 for the parts outside the CDR3, the full variable domain is DVKVTQSSRYLVKRTGEKVFLECVQDMDHENMFWYRQDPGLGLRLIYFSYDVKMKEKGDIPEGYSVSREKKERFSLILESASTNQTSMYLCASSIPTGGTEAFFGQGTRLTVV.

The J gene is TRBJ2-1, the V gene TRBV5-1; no clear D gene. Trimming pared 4 bases from V and 9 bases from J, leaving 20 bases between. Germline V gives CDR1 SGHRS, CDR2 YFSETQ. This CDR3 is 15 amino acids long. The CDR3 spells CASSVNAGSPTEQFF. For the CDR3, the DNA is TGCGCCAGCAGCGTCAACGCCGGCTCACCGACTGAGCAGTTCTTC.

The chain joins TRBV5-1 to TRBJ1-1; 7 bases match TRBD1. Germline CDR1 reads SGHRS; CDR2 reads YFSETQ. The CDR3 covers 15 residues. V was pared by 4 bases and J by 0 bases, with 6 bases of the junction left unmatched. The chain's CDR3 is CASSLTGTVNTEAFF. In DNA, the CDR3 is TGCGCCAGCAGCCTTACCGGGACAGTGAACACTGAAGCTTTCTTT.

The V gene is TRBV5-4, the J gene TRBJ2-7, with 7 bases lining up with TRBD1. Germline trimming cut 4 bases from V and 0 bases from J; bases unmatched to any gene: 4. Germline V CDR1 and CDR2: SGHNT, YYREEE (reference sequence). This CDR3 contains 14 residues. CDR3 nucleotides: TGTGCCAGCAGCGGCTGGGACAGCTCCTACGAGCAGTACTTC. It yields the protein CASSGWDSSYEQYF.

The chain recombines TRBV29-1 with TRBJ2-5; D is uncertain. Trimming removed 1 base at V and 7 bases at J, with 10 bases between. Germline CDR1 and CDR2: SQVTM and ANQGSEA. The CDR3 spans 12 residues. The CDR3 bases are TGCAGCGTTGAAGGCCCCGAAGGGACCCAGTACTTC. Encoded protein: CSVEGPEGTQYF.

The V gene is TRBV10-1, the J gene TRBJ1-5; 8 nucleotides line up with TRBD1. Germline lookup yields CDR1 WNHNN and CDR2 SYGVQD (reference sequence). The length of the CDR3 is 17 residues. Trimming took 2 bases from V and 0 from J; bases not matched to a gene: 6. CDR3: CASSERTGRYSNQPQHF. DNA of the CDR3: TGCGCCAGCAGTGAGCGGACAGGGAGATATAGCAATCAGCCCCAGCATTTT.

The CDR3 DNA follows: TGCGCCAGCAGCTCTTATTCCCGGGACCGCGGACGCACAGATACGCAGTATTTT. Protein sequence: CASSSYSRDRGRTDTQYF. This sequence joins TRBV23-1 and TRBJ2-3; D assignment may be TRBD1 or TRBD2 (5 bases each). TRBV23-1 is noted as an ORF with a role that remains uncertain. V was clipped by 6 bases and J by 1 base, with 23 bases between them. The CDR3 contains 18 residues.

The V call is TRBV6-5, the J call TRBJ1-1, with D possibly matching TRBD1 (5 bases). Trimming shortened V by 1 base and J by 1 base, and 7 bases separated the two germline ends. The germline V gene has CDR1 MNHEY and CDR2 SVGAGI. This CDR3 has 14 residues. The CDR3 DNA follows: TGTGCCAGCAGTTACTGGGGGAAGAACACTGAAGCTTTCTTT. Amino acid sequence: CASSYWGKNTEAFF.

This chain uses TRBV19 with TRBJ1-5; D gene unclear. CDR1 is LNHDA, CDR2 SQIVND, per germline (reference sequence). V lost 3 bases and J 5 bases, leaving 11 bases between the germline ends. The CDR3 contains 14 residues. Here the CDR3 reads CASSIPGSYQPQHF. The CDR3 DNA sequence: TGTGCCAGTAGTATCCCCGGGTCTTATCAGCCCCAGCATTTT.

The chain uses TRBV4-1 and TRBJ1-3, with D perhaps matching TRBD1 (5 bases). Germline V gene lookup returns CDR1 MGHRA and CDR2 YSYEKL. CDR3 length: 16 amino acids. V gave up 1 base and J gave up 2 bases, with 12 bases separating them. This chain's CDR3 is CASSQVGTKAGNTIYF. The CDR3 bases are TGCGCCAGCAGCCAAGTTGGGACTAAGGCTGGAAACACCATATATTTT.

The chain joins TRBV27 to TRBJ2-7; TRBD2 matches 14 bases. Germline CDR1 MNHEY, CDR2 SMNVEV (reference sequence). The junction had 0 bases not matched to a gene; V was cut back by 2 bases and J by 3 bases. This CDR3 comprises 15 residues. Here the CDR3 reads CASSLGTSGSYEQYF. Written as DNA, the CDR3 is TGTGCCAGCAGTTTAGGGACTAGCGGGAGCTACGAGCAGTACTTC.

The chain has TRBV6-1 and TRBJ1-3; 7 bases fit TRBD1. The CDR3 runs to 14 residues. The V gene's germline CDR1 is MNHNS and CDR2 SASEGT. V lost 1 base, J lost 8 bases, and 5 bases stayed unmatched. CDR3 coding DNA: TGTGCCAGCAGTGAAGAAAAGGGGGCTTACACCATATATTTT. As protein: CASSEEKGAYTIYF.

The V call is TRBV30, the J call TRBJ1-2; D gene ambiguous. Germline V gives CDR1 GTSNPN, CDR2 SVGIG (reference sequence). Trimming removed 3 bases from V and 7 bases from J, with 12 bases in between. CDR3 length equals 12 residues. CDR3 residues: CAWRAVGPGYTF. The CDR3 nucleotides read TGTGCCTGGAGGGCTGTTGGACCTGGCTACACCTTC.

The J gene is TRBJ2-3, the V gene TRBV2, with 9 bases lining up with TRBD2. Germline CDR1 is SNHLY and CDR2 is FYNNEI. This CDR3 is built from 13 residues. V lost 7 bases, J lost 6 bases, and 5 bases stayed unmatched. The CDR3 reads CASIAGVADTQYF. The CDR3 nucleotides read TGTGCCAGCATAGCGGGAGTTGCCGATACGCAGTATTTT.

The chain uses TRBV28 and TRBJ2-1; tentative D call: TRBD1 (6 bases). Germline V gene data show CDR1 as MDHEN and CDR2 as SYDVKM. The CDR3 is made up of 15 amino acids. Trimming removed 3 bases from V and 2 bases from J, with 11 bases in between. The chain's CDR3 is CASSFRPGAYNEQFF. DNA of the CDR3: TGTGCCAGCAGTTTCAGGCCAGGGGCCTACAATGAGCAGTTCTTC.

The chain links TRBV18 to TRBJ2-3; tentatively, D is TRBD1 (6 bases). With 1 base removed from V and 7 bases from J, the gap between germline ends came to 15 bases. In germline, CDR1 is KGHSH, CDR2 LQKENI. The length of the CDR3 is 15 residues. In nucleotides, the CDR3 is TGTGCCAGCTCACCACTAGACAACAGGGTGAATACGCAGTATTTT. The encoded protein is CASSPLDNRVNTQYF.

The gene calls are TRBV11-2 and TRBJ1-3; D unclear. Trimming removed 1 base from V and 7 bases from J, with 5 bases in between. Germline V CDR1 and CDR2: SGHAT, FQNNGV. There are 12 residues in the CDR3. CDR3 residues: CASSLGVNTIYF. The CDR3 DNA follows: TGTGCCAGCAGCTTAGGGGTGAACACCATATATTTT. Drawing the rest from reference TRBV11-2 and TRBJ1-3, the complete variable domain is EAGVAQSPRYKIIEKRQSVAFWCNPISGHATLYWYQQILGQGPKLLIQFQNNGVVDDSQLPKDRFSAERLKGVDSTLKIQPAKLEDSAVYLCASSLGVNTIYFGEGSWLTVV.

The rearrangement links TRBV18 to TRBJ2-2; D ambiguous. V shed 3 bases and J shed 0 bases, with 5 bases lying between them. Germline-derived CDR1 and CDR2 are KGHSH and LQKENI. CDR3 length: 14 residues. CDR3 sequence: CASSPGTNTGELFF. Here the CDR3 DNA reads TGTGCCAGCTCACCTGGGACGAACACCGGGGAGCTGTTTTTT.

This rearrangement joins TRBV5-6 to TRBJ2-3; 8 bases map to TRBD1. The CDR3 runs 17 residues. Germline V gives CDR1 SGHDT, CDR2 YYEEEE. The J segment lost 2 bases and the V segment lost 1 base, leaving 9 bases of the junction unmatched. Here the CDR3 DNA reads TGTGCCAGCAGCTTGACCACAGGGGGTCGGAACACAGATACGCAGTATTTT. This encodes CASSLTTGGRNTDTQYF. The variable domain in full, with the rest retrieved from reference TRBV5-6 and TRBJ2-3, is DAGVTQSPTHLIKTRGQQVTLRCSPKSGHDTVSWYQQALGQGPQFIFQYYEEEERQRGNFPDRFSGHQFPNYSSELNVNALLLGDSALYLCASSLTTGGRNTDTQYFGPGTRLTVL.

The chain uses TRBV27 and TRBJ1-5; D possibly corresponds to TRBD1 (5 bases). From germline, CDR1 is MNHEY and CDR2 SMNVEV (reference sequence). The CDR3 runs 13 residues. V lost 2 bases and J 6 bases, leaving 8 bases between the germline ends. CDR3 residues: CASSLSRAQPQHF. The CDR3 DNA is TGTGCCAGCAGTTTAAGCAGGGCTCAGCCCCAGCATTTT.

This sequence joins TRBV7-3 and TRBJ2-1; tentative D call: TRBD1 (6 bases). Germline lookup yields CDR1 SGHTA and CDR2 FQGTGA. With 5 bases removed from V and 10 bases from J, the gap between germline ends came to 12 bases. The CDR3 totals 12 residues. CDR3 sequence (DNA): TGTGCCAGCAGCAAACAGGGCGGGGAGCAGTTCTTC. It yields the protein CASSKQGGEQFF.

The chain links TRBV5-1 to TRBJ1-1; 8 nucleotides match TRBD1. The V segment lost 3 bases and the J segment 1 base; nucleotides outside the gene matches: 2. The CDR3 runs 14 residues. CDR1 and CDR2 from the germline V gene are SGHRS and YFSETQ. CDR3 loop: CASSYGQGNTEAFF. The CDR3 nucleotides are TGCGCCAGCAGCTATGGACAGGGGAACACTGAAGCTTTCTTT.

The chain carries TRBV5-1 and TRBJ2-7, with D possibly being TRBD1 or TRBD2 (5 bases each). The V end lost 3 bases, the J end lost 2 bases, and 12 bases lay between the germline ends. Germline CDR1 is SGHRS and CDR2 is YFSETQ. CDR3 length: 14 amino acids. CDR3 residues: CASSSGPNTYEQYF. The CDR3 DNA sequence: TGCGCCAGCAGCTCGGGACCTAATACCTACGAGCAGTACTTC.

The genes are TRBV28 and TRBJ2-1; no clear D. This CDR3 comprises 13 residues. Germline lookup yields CDR1 MDHEN and CDR2 SYDVKM. V was cut by 6 bases and J by 4 bases, with 10 bases left in between. The CDR3 sequence: CASSTDRYNEQFF. Written as DNA, the CDR3 is TGTGCCAGCAGCACGGACCGGTACAATGAGCAGTTCTTC.

The chain links TRBV13 to TRBJ1-1; no clear D. The V and J ends lost 4 bases and 0 bases respectively, with 12 bases between them. The CDR3 is 15 residues long. Per the germline V gene, CDR1 is PRHDT and CDR2 is FYEKMQ (reference sequence). The CDR3 sequence: CASSSQSKLNTEAFF. CDR3 sequence (DNA): TGTGCCAGCAGCTCCCAATCCAAGCTGAACACTGAAGCTTTCTTT.

This clone has only one observation. This chain uses TRBV6-4 with TRBJ2-2, with a tentative D call TRBD1 (6 bases). Germline V gene lookup returns CDR1 MRHNA and CDR2 SNTAGT. The ends were cut back, 3 bases at V and 4 bases at J, with 9 bases in the middle. The CDR3 totals 14 residues. The CDR3 reads CASSEDRTTGELFF. CDR3 bases: TGTGCCAGCAGTGAAGACAGGACCACCGGGGAGCTGTTTTTT.

The J gene is TRBJ2-7, the V gene TRBV18; the match to TRBD1 covers 9 bases. J gave up 5 bases and V 3 bases, and 5 bases lay outside the gene matches. The CDR3 extends over 14 amino acids. Germline CDR1 is KGHSH and CDR2 is LQKENI. CDR3 sequence: CASSPGTGLDEQYF. As DNA, the CDR3 is TGTGCCAGCTCACCGGGGACAGGGCTCGACGAGCAGTACTTC.

The rearrangement uses TRBV5-1 and TRBJ2-2, with TRBD1 matching 10 bases. With 4 bases clipped from V and 3 bases from J, the junction kept 9 bases outside the gene matches. The CDR3 runs 17 residues. Per germline, CDR1 SGHRS and CDR2 YFSETQ. CDR3 in amino acids: CASSEIPGTGDTGELFF. The CDR3 DNA is TGCGCCAGCAGCGAGATTCCCGGGACAGGGGACACCGGGGAGCTGTTTTTT.